This T cell receptor (beta chain) was identified during a study of blood T cell repertoires in COVID-19. Trimming removed 4 bases from V and 8 bases from J, with 25 bases in between. Looked up from germline, CDR1 is LNHDA and CDR2 is SQIVND (reference sequence). The CDR3 is made up of 17 amino acids. Generated by immunoSEQ multiplex PCR, the TCRdb table keeps only in-frame clones and is missing some. The table lists 300,000 to 400,000 clones, about 88% of them singletons, with under 3% in the top ten. Input material: peripheral blood. The sequence came from a human donor in a cohort sampled during active COVID-19. The chain links TRBV19 to TRBJ2-3; no firm D call. The DNA for the CDR3 is TGTGCCAGTAGTAAAACGGTGGCGGATCTGGCTTTGGTTACGCAGTATTTT. It encodes CASSKTVADLALVTQYF.